Ten or more counts support the clone carrying this T cell receptor beta chain. What it binds is unknown. The V and J ends lost 3 bases and 4 bases respectively, with 12 bases between them. The CDR3 covers 14 residues. The germline gives CDR1 SGHTA, CDR2 FQGNSA. 2 million unsorted PBMCs were stored in RNAlater at -80 °C before RNA extraction. MiXCR, applied by TCRdb to the 5' RACE reads, yields one record per CDR3 protein. The sample records about 48,000 distinct CDR3 sequences, under 13% being singletons. This specimen comes from a study of neurological immune-mediated disorders. Findings and limits, study-wide: The most TCR clonal expansion was seen in HTLV-1-associated myelopathy, whereas the least was seen in multiple sclerosis, below the level in healthy controls.

The source of this sequence is a woman aged 40-49 years with HTLV-1-associated myelopathy (HAM/TSP). The sample was PBMCs. This chain uses TRBV7-2 with TRBJ1-2, with D hard to call. The CDR3 is CASSFDHSSYGYTF. The CDR3 nucleotides are TGTGCCAGCAGCTTTGACCACAGTTCCTATGGCTACACCTTC.